The present TCR beta chain was sequenced within a study of Graves' ophthalmopathy and Graves' hyperthyroidism. Amplification from RNA transcripts yielded the TCR beta CDR3 regions. Amplification began with first-round RT-PCR using HTBI primers, then second-round multiplex PCR was performed. TCRdb independently ran MiXCR on the multiplex PCR reads; one entry per CDR3 protein. The sample holds approximately 160,000 distinct CDR3 sequences, under 40% seen once. The CDR3 is 13 residues long. Germline lookup yields CDR1 MNHNS and CDR2 SASEGT. With 8 bases removed from V and 2 bases from J, the gap between germline ends came to 13 bases.

V gene TRBV6-1 combines with J gene TRBJ2-7; D gene ambiguous. The sample consisted of peripheral blood. The clonotype was recovered from a woman aged 40 to 50 with Graves' ophthalmopathy. The CDR3 loop is CASGSDVPYEQYF. The CDR3 DNA follows: TGTGCCAGCGGCTCGGATGTCCCCTACGAGCAGTACTTC.